These T cell receptor beta chains were read from a single sample in a study of CD8 T cells in Susac syndrome. TCRdb reprocessed the immunoSEQ multiplex PCR reads with MiXCR, giving one entry per CDR3 protein. The sample lists 140,000 to 150,000 distinct CDR3 sequences, 95% occurring once. The specimen sequenced was CD4+ T cells from PBMCs. All receptors come from a human donor with Susac syndrome. The CDR3 runs from the conserved cysteine through the conserved F or W. Each record gives: CDR3 length, V gene, D gene, J gene, CDR3 protein. D genes are given only for firm matches.

>15|TRBV9|TRBD1|TRBJ2-5
CASSGRGQGQETQYF
>14|TRBV12-3/TRBV12-4|TRBD2|TRBJ2-3
CASSFGGGTDTQYF
>13|TRBV12-3/TRBV12-4|NA|TRBJ2-2
CASRRQDTGELFF
>15|TRBV18|NA|TRBJ1-1
CASSSTTRETGEAFF
>13|TRBV24-1|NA|TRBJ2-7
CATSDILAREQYF
>12|TRBV20-1|NA|TRBJ2-1
CSARVNLNEQFF
>17|TRBV6-5|NA|TRBJ1-4
CASSYDVGSATNEKLFF
>14|TRBV28|NA|TRBJ1-2
CASKRGSEDYGYTF
>15|TRBV9|TRBD2|TRBJ2-1
CASSGSGTSNNEQFF
>12|TRBV12-3/TRBV12-4|TRBD1|TRBJ2-1
CASSRTGRGQFF
>14|TRBV29-1|NA|TRBJ1-1
CSVERHRQGNEAFF
>16|TRBV5-6|NA|TRBJ1-1
CASTTVRALRNTEAFF
>14|TRBV29-1|NA|TRBJ2-3
CSVNLPGVTDTQYF
>17|TRBV5-1|TRBD2|TRBJ2-1
CASSAGLAGPPDNEQFF
>17|TRBV5-1|NA|TRBJ2-1
CASSLDGGPSMGGEQFF
>16|TRBV20-1|TRBD1|TRBJ2-7
CSAPTYGQGASYEQYF
>13|TRBV20-1|TRBD1|TRBJ2-5
CSARGTGKETQYF
>13|TRBV9|NA|TRBJ2-3
CASSVGVTDTQYF